The 29 T cell receptor beta chains reported below all come from one sample, sequenced in a study of blood T cell repertoires in COVID-19. Using immunoSEQ multiplex PCR, the repertoire was profiled, and TCRdb retains in-frame clones only, with some absent. In the table there are about 4,300 clones, around four fifths of which are singletons. The sequencing sample was made of peripheral blood. The receptors here all came from a human donor with active or convalescent COVID-19. The donor label of this sample is uncertain.

This chain uses TRBV7-9 with TRBJ2-5; weak D call: TRBD1 (5 bases). Germline V lookup: CDR1 SEHNR, CDR2 FQNEAQ (reference sequence). Trimming left V 4 bases short and J 9 bases short, with 21 bases between. This CDR3 spans 15 amino acids. The CDR3 loop is CASSSGDSFQAAQYF. CDR3 nucleotide sequence: TGTGCCAGCAGCTCTGGAGACAGCTTCCAGGCCGCCCAGTACTTC.

The rearrangement joins TRBV20-1 to TRBJ1-2; no clear D gene. Germline assignment: CDR1 DFQATT and CDR2 SNEGSKA (reference sequence). Trimming removed 5 bases at V and 5 bases at J, with 9 bases between. The CDR3 is made up of 11 amino acids. CDR3 protein: CSASSRYGYTF. The DNA for the CDR3 is TGCAGTGCTTCATCTCGGTATGGCTACACCTTC.

The chain carries TRBV24-1 and TRBJ1-2; the D is unclear. Germline CDR1 reads KGHDR; CDR2 reads SFDVKD. The CDR3 consists of 12 residues. The germline V and J ends were trimmed by 7 bases and 5 bases, with 10 bases remaining between them. This CDR3 reads CATSTASYGYTF. The CDR3 region has the DNA TGTGCCACCAGCACAGCCAGTTATGGCTACACCTTC.

The J gene is TRBJ1-1, the V gene TRBV28; TRBD1 matches at 9 bases. The CDR3 is 15 amino acids. Germline lookup yields CDR1 MDHEN and CDR2 SYDVKM. With V trimmed by 4 bases and J by 5 bases, 8 bases remained unmatched. CDR3 nucleotides: TGTGCCAGCAGTTCGCTGACAGGGGGGTGGACTGAAGCTTTCTTT. Amino acid sequence: CASSSLTGGWTEAFF.

The chain uses TRBV2 and TRBJ2-1; 10 positions agree with TRBD2. CDR3 length: 14 residues. CDR1 and CDR2 from the germline V gene are SNHLY and FYNNEI. Trimming removed 6 bases from V and 6 bases from J; junction bases left unmatched: 5. This CDR3 reads CASSGLAGVNEQFF. The CDR3 DNA reads TGTGCCAGCAGCGGGCTAGCGGGAGTCAATGAGCAGTTCTTC.

CDR3 in amino acids: CASSQGQPVGTQYF. Written as DNA, the CDR3 is TGCGCCAGCAGCCAGGGACAGCCCGTCGGGACCCAGTACTTC. This sequence joins TRBV5-1 and TRBJ2-5, with 7 bases identical to TRBD1. The germline V gene has CDR1 SGHRS and CDR2 YFSETQ. The CDR3 contains 14 residues. The J segment lost 7 bases and the V segment lost 4 bases, leaving 10 bases of the junction unmatched.

The chain recombines TRBV6-1 with TRBJ1-4; D is uncertain. Germline V CDR1 and CDR2: MNHNS, SASEGT. V was pared by 3 bases and J by 8 bases, with 16 bases between. The CDR3 spans 15 residues. The CDR3 DNA reads as TGTGCCAGCAGTGAGAAATTTTCTCGAGAGGAAAAACTGTTTTTT. It encodes CASSEKFSREEKLFF.

The sample holds one count of this clone. The V gene is TRBV9, the J gene TRBJ1-4; TRBD1 matches at 9 bases. The V gene's germline CDR1 is SGDLS and CDR2 YYNGEE. The CDR3 spans 15 residues. The V gene end was trimmed by 4 bases and the J gene end by 7 bases; junction bases not matched to a gene: 8. CDR3 in amino acids: CASSSIQGAGEKLFF. CDR3 coding DNA: TGTGCCAGCAGCTCTATACAGGGGGCCGGTGAAAAACTGTTTTTT.

In DNA form, the CDR3 reads TGTGCCAGCAGTGATAATACAGGCCATTCCTACGAGCAGTACTTC. As protein: CASSDNTGHSYEQYF. The chain has TRBV2 and TRBJ2-7; tentative D call: TRBD1 (5 bases). The CDR3 is made up of 15 amino acids. Trimming removed 3 bases from V and 1 base from J, with 13 bases in between. The germline CDR1 and CDR2 sequences are SNHLY and FYNNEI.

The V call is TRBV18, the J call TRBJ2-3; 9 bases align to TRBD2. The CDR3 extends over 16 amino acids. The V gene end was trimmed by 3 bases and the J gene end by 6 bases; junction bases not matched to a gene: 10. Looked up from germline, CDR1 is KGHSH and CDR2 is LQKENI. Written as DNA, the CDR3 is TGTGCCAGCTCACCTGCCCGCGGGAGGGCCCCGGATACGCAGTATTTT. It encodes CASSPARGRAPDTQYF.

This clone came up a few times. V usage is TRBV6-2 or TRBV6-3 and J usage is TRBJ2-3; 9 nucleotides align to TRBD1. Germline V gene data show CDR1 as MNHEY and CDR2 as SVGEGT. The V segment lost 5 bases and the J segment 0 bases; nucleotides outside the gene matches: 6. This CDR3 has 16 residues. As DNA, the CDR3 is TGTGCCAGCAGTCCCTGGACAGGGGCTAGCACAGATACGCAGTATTTT. It specifies CASSPWTGASTDTQYF.

The V and J genes are TRBV9 and TRBJ1-4, with D perhaps TRBD1 (6 bases). The V gene lost 2 bases and the J gene lost 8 bases, with 16 bases spanning the gap. CDR3 length equals 15 residues. Looked up from germline, CDR1 is SGDLS and CDR2 is YYNGEE. CDR3 sequence (DNA): TGTGCCAGCAGCGTTAGTGGGGGCAAGGGGGAAAAACTGTTTTTT. Protein product: CASSVSGGKGEKLFF.

This clone occurred once. J is TRBJ2-7 and V is TRBV29-1, with D hard to call. Germline loops: CDR1 SQVTM, CDR2 ANQGSEA. CDR3 length: 13 residues. V shed 3 bases and J shed 7 bases, with 16 bases lying between them. The CDR3 bases are TGCAGCGTTGAGGGTCTCATAGCCGGTGAGCAGTACTTC. Translated, it gives CSVEGLIAGEQYF.

The chain carries TRBV5-1 and TRBJ1-2; TRBD1 matches 10 bases. The V gene's germline CDR1 is SGHRS and CDR2 YFSETQ. The CDR3 is 17 amino acids. Unmatched junction bases numbered 7, after V lost 0 bases and J lost 2 bases. Written as DNA, the CDR3 is TGCGCCAGCAGCTTGGCCACCGGGACAGGGGCCAACTATGGCTACACCTTC. Protein product: CASSLATGTGANYGYTF.

This clone was detected once. The chain has TRBV19 and TRBJ1-5; D unclear. The CDR3 length is 16 residues. CDR1 is LNHDA, CDR2 SQIVND, per germline (reference sequence). V was pared by 1 base and J by 1 base, with 11 bases between. The CDR3 spells CASSIGGRRSNQPQHF. Here the CDR3 DNA reads TGTGCCAGTAGTATAGGAGGCCGAAGGAGCAATCAGCCCCAGCATTTT.

This clone came up once. The CDR3 here is CAIRGLDEQYF. CDR3 in DNA: TGTGCCATCAGGGGGCTGGATGAGCAGTACTTC. This sequence joins TRBV10-3 and TRBJ2-7; possibly TRBD1 for D (5 bases). There are 11 residues in the CDR3. Germline-derived CDR1 and CDR2 are ENHRY and SYGVKD. V lost 6 bases to trimming and J lost 7 bases, with 10 bases between them.

V usage is TRBV12-2 and J usage is TRBJ2-1; no check of the table's D call, TRBD2, against the DNA was made. TRBV12-2 is given as a pseudogene. This CDR3 is built from 16 residues. CDR3 nucleotides: TGTGCAAGTCGCGCCGGGATAGCGGGGGATCTCAATGAGCAGTTCTTC. Amino acid sequence: CASRAGIAGDLNEQFF.

The chain has TRBV5-1 and TRBJ2-3; no clear D gene. Trimming removed 2 bases at V and 0 bases at J, with 7 bases between. This CDR3 comprises 14 residues. Germline V CDR1 and CDR2: SGHRS, YFSETQ. In DNA, the CDR3 is TGCGCCAGCAGCTTCCGACAAAGCACAGATACGCAGTATTTT. It specifies CASSFRQSTDTQYF.

J is TRBJ2-7 and V is TRBV6-5; D is unresolved. The CDR3 contains 13 residues. Deletions cut 4 bases from V and 2 bases from J, with 9 bases between. Germline CDR1 reads MNHEY; CDR2 reads SVGAGI. CDR3 sequence reads: CASSLAAPYEQYF. The CDR3 DNA reads as TGTGCCAGCAGTTTGGCGGCGCCCTACGAGCAGTACTTC.

The CDR3 region is CASSWREEQPQHF. In nucleotides, the CDR3 is TGTGCCAGCAGTTGGCGGGAGGAACAGCCCCAGCATTTT. This chain uses TRBV6-6 with TRBJ1-5, with D unresolved. CDR1 is MNHNY and CDR2 is SVGAGI in the germline V gene (reference sequence). This CDR3 is 13 amino acids long. V lost 4 bases, J lost 7 bases, and 11 bases lay in between.

The chain links TRBV11-2 to TRBJ2-7; D may be TRBD1 (6 bases). Germline V gene lookup returns CDR1 SGHAT and CDR2 FQNNGV. The CDR3 extends over 11 amino acids. The V end lost 4 bases, the J end lost 7 bases, and 8 bases lay between the germline ends. CDR3 amino acids: CASSSGVEQYF. Here the CDR3 DNA reads TGTGCCAGCAGCTCAGGGGTGGAGCAGTACTTC. Full variable domain (missing parts from reference TRBV11-2 and TRBJ2-7): EAGVAQSPRYKIIEKRQSVAFWCNPISGHATLYWYQQILGQGPKLLIQFQNNGVVDDSQLPKDRFSAERLKGVDSTLKIQPAKLEDSAVYLCASSSGVEQYFGPGTRLTVT.

This rearrangement joins TRBV7-2 to TRBJ2-1, with unresolved D. V was pared by 5 bases and J by 7 bases, with 9 bases between. The germline CDR1 and CDR2 sequences are SGHTA and FQGNSA. This CDR3 region has 12 residues. This chain's CDR3 is CASSPLRNEQFF. The CDR3 bases are TGTGCCAGCAGCCCGCTGAGAAATGAGCAGTTCTTC.

The chain employs TRBV18 and TRBJ2-5, with TRBD1 matching over 10 bases. Germline assignment: CDR1 KGHSH and CDR2 LQKENI. There are 15 residues in the CDR3. J gave up 1 base and V 6 bases, and 5 bases lay outside the gene matches. CDR3 loop: CASSPGTGAQETQYF. The CDR3 DNA sequence: TGTGCCAGCTCGCCCGGGACAGGGGCCCAAGAGACCCAGTACTTC.

This sequence joins TRBV30 and TRBJ1-1; D is uncertain. The CDR3 length is 15 residues. Trimming removed 5 bases from V and 1 base from J, with 17 bases in between. Germline V lookup: CDR1 GTSNPN, CDR2 SVGIG (reference sequence). This chain's CDR3 is CAWDGVGTENTEAFF. DNA of the CDR3: TGTGCCTGGGACGGGGTGGGCACGGAGAACACTGAAGCTTTCTTT.

The chain has TRBV7-2 and TRBJ2-6, with D possibly TRBD1 on 7 matching bases. Trimming stripped 5 bases from V and 3 bases from J, with 11 bases between. Germline lookup yields CDR1 SGHTA and CDR2 FQGNSA. The CDR3 contains 15 residues. CDR3 residues: CASSPGGSGANVLTF. CDR3 in DNA: TGTGCCAGCAGCCCAGGGGGGAGTGGGGCCAACGTCCTGACTTTC.

The chain carries TRBV4-1 and TRBJ1-6, with D maybe TRBD1 (5 bases). This CDR3 has 15 residues. Per germline, CDR1 MGHRA and CDR2 YSYEKL. Deletions cut 3 bases from V and 7 bases from J, with 13 bases between. CDR3 nucleotides: TGCGCCAGCAGCCAGGCGGGACTGAGAAATTCACCCCTCCACTTT. As protein: CASSQAGLRNSPLHF.

This clone was seen once. This chain uses TRBV11-2 with TRBJ2-3; D gene ambiguous. The V end was cut by 0 bases, the J end by 4 bases, with 5 bases between. The CDR3 extends over 13 amino acids. Germline assignment: CDR1 SGHAT and CDR2 FQNNGV. The CDR3, as DNA: TGTGCCAGCAGCTTAGATATCCCAGATACGCAGTATTTT. It yields the protein CASSLDIPDTQYF.

The chain has TRBV6-2 or TRBV6-3 and TRBJ2-5; D remains unclear. V lost 2 bases and J 5 bases, leaving 6 bases between the germline ends. There are 12 residues in the CDR3. Germline loops: CDR1 MNHEY, CDR2 SVGEGT. CDR3 DNA sequence: TGTGCCAGCAGTTACAGCCGCGAGACCCAGTACTTC. Translation gives CASSYSRETQYF.

The gene calls are TRBV2 and TRBJ2-1; 14 bases map to TRBD2. With 5 bases clipped from V and 5 bases from J, the junction kept 2 bases outside the gene matches. From germline, CDR1 is SNHLY and CDR2 FYNNEI. The CDR3 has 15 amino acids. CDR3 sequence (DNA): TGTGCCAGCAGTCGGACTAGCGGGAGGAACAATGAGCAGTTCTTC. Encoded protein: CASSRTSGRNNEQFF.